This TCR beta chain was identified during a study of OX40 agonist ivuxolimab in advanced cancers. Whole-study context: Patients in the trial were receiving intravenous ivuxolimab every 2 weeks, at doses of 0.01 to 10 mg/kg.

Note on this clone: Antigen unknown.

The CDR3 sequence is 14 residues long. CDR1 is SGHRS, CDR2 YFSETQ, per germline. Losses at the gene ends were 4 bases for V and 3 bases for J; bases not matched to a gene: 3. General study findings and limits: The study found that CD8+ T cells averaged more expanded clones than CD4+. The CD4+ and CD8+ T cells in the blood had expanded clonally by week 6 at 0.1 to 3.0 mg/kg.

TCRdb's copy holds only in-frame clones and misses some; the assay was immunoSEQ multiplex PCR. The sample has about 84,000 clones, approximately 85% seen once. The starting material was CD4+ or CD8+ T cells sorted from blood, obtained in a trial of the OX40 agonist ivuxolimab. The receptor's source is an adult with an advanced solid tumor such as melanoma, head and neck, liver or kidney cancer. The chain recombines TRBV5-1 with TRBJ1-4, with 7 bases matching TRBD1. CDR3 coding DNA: TGCGCCAGCAGCAGGGACAGCCCTAATGAAAAACTGTTTTTT. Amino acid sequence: CASSRDSPNEKLFF.